These 27 T cell receptor beta chains share one sample of origin, sequenced in a study of T cells in Graves' hyperthyroidism and ophthalmopathy (dated by TCRdb to the late 2010s). Library creation used multiplex PCR. Instrument used: Illumina HiSeq 2000. The TCR beta CDR3 regions were amplified from the RNA transcripts. The first round of RT-PCR for the TCR CDR3 was performed with the HTBI primer set and the Qiagen OneStep RT-PCR kit. TCRdb redid the processing of the public reads, applying fastp at Q25 and MiXCR, and retained in-frame beta chains. When rows share a CDR3 protein, they turn into one entry using the most common DNA and genes. This sample is represented by around 420,000 distinct CDR3 sequences; less than 20% of them were singletons. Clones ranked in the top ten supply approximately 8% of the sample. The sample taken for sequencing was blood. These receptors were collected from a woman between 18 and 30 years old with Graves' hyperthyroidism.

The count of this clonotype is one. This may stem from a read error, because a much larger clone lies one nucleotide away. This chain connects TRBV7-2 to TRBJ2-7; possible D gene TRBD2, 7 bases. From germline, CDR1 is SGHTA and CDR2 FQGNSA. This CDR3 has 15 amino acids. In DNA form, the CDR3 reads TGTGCCAACAGCCCCGGGCGGGGGCCCCCCTACGAGCAGTACTTC. This codes for CANSPGRGPPYEQYF.

This clonotype appeared many times. V and J are TRBV20-1 and TRBJ2-3, with 7 nucleotides matching TRBD1. V was pared by 3 bases and J by 1 base, with 10 bases of the junction left unmatched. There are 16 residues in the CDR3. Germline-derived CDR1 and CDR2 are DFQATT and SNEGSKA (reference sequence). The CDR3 reads CSARGQLIVGTDTQYF. As DNA, the CDR3 is TGCAGTGCTAGGGGACAGCTGATCGTCGGCACAGATACGCAGTATTTT.

This clonotype was picked up many times. V gene TRBV28 combines with J gene TRBJ1-2, with 7 bases matching TRBD1. V was clipped by 4 bases and J by 1 base; unmatched bases: 6. Germline V gene sequence: CDR1 MDHEN, CDR2 SYDVKM. The CDR3 contains 15 residues. CDR3 bases: TGTGCCAGCAGTTCGGGGACAGCATATAACTATGGCTACACCTTC. Translating it yields CASSSGTAYNYGYTF.

This clonotype appeared many times. The rearrangement links TRBV6-1 to TRBJ1-1; D possibly corresponds to TRBD1 (5 bases). The CDR3 has 18 residues. Deletions cut 1 base from V and 0 bases from J, with 18 bases between. Germline assignment: CDR1 MNHNS and CDR2 SASEGT. CDR3: CASSEDFVGADMNTEAFF. In DNA form, the CDR3 reads TGTGCCAGCAGTGAAGACTTTGTCGGGGCGGATATGAACACTGAAGCTTTCTTT.

This clonotype was counted ten times or more. The V call is TRBV11-3, the J call TRBJ2-2; TRBD2 matches 8 bases. Germline CDR1 reads SGHNT; CDR2 reads YENEEA. The junction had 4 bases not matched to a gene; V was cut back by 2 bases and J by 2 bases. This CDR3 contains 16 residues. Written as DNA, the CDR3 is TGTGCCAGCAGCTTATACGGGAGGGCCAACACCGGGGAGCTGTTTTTT. This encodes CASSLYGRANTGELFF.

The rearrangement links TRBV20-1 to TRBJ2-2; D unresolved. V was shortened by 2 bases and J by 6 bases, with 19 bases between the two germline ends. This CDR3 region has 16 residues. Germline CDR1 and CDR2: DFQATT and SNEGSKA (reference sequence). Written as DNA, the CDR3 is TGCAGTGCTAGAAAAAAGAATCGGATGTCCGCCGGGGAGCTGTTTTTT. This encodes CSARKKNRMSAGELFF.

This clonotype was seen ten or more times. The rearrangement uses TRBV7-9 and TRBJ2-1; 14 bases match TRBD2. The trim removed 4 bases at V and 8 bases at J, leaving 13 bases unmatched. The CDR3 has 18 amino acids. Looked up from germline, CDR1 is SEHNR and CDR2 is FQNEAQ (reference sequence). The CDR3 reads CASSSTPGTSGSMDEQFF. Written as DNA, the CDR3 is TGTGCCAGCAGCTCCACCCCAGGGACTAGCGGGAGTATGGATGAGCAGTTCTTC.

This clonotype was seen ten or more times. The rearrangement joins TRBV2 to TRBJ1-1, with D perhaps TRBD1 (6 bases). With 7 bases removed from V and 4 bases from J, the gap between germline ends came to 22 bases. This CDR3 region has 16 residues. Germline CDR1 SNHLY, CDR2 FYNNEI. CDR3 loop: CASTAYLQGLGTEAFF. CDR3 nucleotide sequence: TGTGCCAGCACCGCGTATCTACAGGGCCTCGGCACTGAAGCTTTCTTT.

This clonotype was counted ten times or more. This chain connects TRBV19 to TRBJ2-1; 8 bases fit TRBD2. There are 14 residues in the CDR3. Germline loops: CDR1 LNHDA, CDR2 SQIVND (reference sequence). V gave up 8 bases and J gave up 4 bases; unmatched junction bases: 7. The CDR3 DNA is TGTGCCAGTGGTGATAGCGGGAAATACAATGAGCAGTTCTTC. As protein: CASGDSGKYNEQFF.

This clonotype has a count of ten or more. The chain is built from TRBV27 and TRBJ2-3; 11 nucleotides match TRBD2. The V gene's germline CDR1 is MNHEY and CDR2 SMNVEV (reference sequence). Germline trimming cut 5 bases from V and 1 base from J; bases unmatched to any gene: 8. The length of the CDR3 is 17 residues. The CDR3 sequence is CASSISGRALGTDTQYF. DNA for the CDR3: TGTGCCAGCAGTATTAGCGGGAGGGCCCTCGGCACAGATACGCAGTATTTT.

There are many counts of this clonotype. The CDR3 region is CASSLGPGFTDTQYF. The CDR3 bases are TGTGCCAGCAGCTTAGGTCCGGGGTTCACAGATACGCAGTATTTT. V is TRBV11-1 and J is TRBJ2-3, with a tentative D call TRBD2 (5 bases). V was cut by 1 base and J by 2 bases, with 10 bases left in between. The CDR3 contains 15 residues. The germline V gene has CDR1 SGHAT and CDR2 FQDESV (reference sequence). Full variable domain (remainder filled in from reference TRBV11-1 and TRBJ2-3): EAEVAQSPRYKITEKSQAVAFWCDPISGHATLYWYRQILGQGPELLVQFQDESVVDDSQLPKDRFSAERLKGVDSTLKIQPAELGDSAMYLCASSLGPGFTDTQYFGPGTRLTVL.

This clonotype has only a few counts. Since a much larger clone is just one base distant, this may be a read error. The chain employs TRBV11-2 and TRBJ2-1; TRBD1 aligns across 8 bases. CDR1 is SGHAT, CDR2 FQNNGV, per germline. J was trimmed by 5 bases and V by 3 bases; bases with no gene match: 6. This CDR3 spans 15 amino acids. The CDR3 DNA reads as TGTGCCAGCAGCTTCCTGGGACAGGAGCACAATGAGCAGTTCTTC. It translates to CASSFLGQEHNEQFF.

This clonotype was counted only a few times. This CDR3 fails to terminate in the conserved phenylalanine or tryptophan, so it likely reflects a read error. This rearrangement joins TRBV6-5 to TRBJ1-2; no reliable D call. Germline V gene sequence: CDR1 MNHEY, CDR2 SVGAGI. The CDR3 covers 17 residues. V was trimmed by 0 bases and J by 4 bases, leaving 18 bases between them. CDR3 sequence: CASSYSGTNRSSYGYTL. CDR3 bases: TGTGCCAGCAGTTACTCGGGAACGAACAGAAGCTCCTATGGCTACACCCTC.

This clonotype has a count of ten or more. The chain has TRBV20-1 and TRBJ1-5; D remains ambiguous. The CDR3 extends over 14 amino acids. Deletions cut 1 base from V and 2 bases from J, with 9 bases between. Germline V gene data show CDR1 as DFQATT and CDR2 as SNEGSKA (reference sequence). CDR3 sequence (DNA): TGCAGTGCTAGAGTCCAGTGGGGCAATCAGCCCCAGCATTTT. It is translated as CSARVQWGNQPQHF.

This clonotype has at least ten counts. This chain uses TRBV28 with TRBJ1-2; D is uncertain. This CDR3 has 13 amino acids. V dropped 2 bases and J dropped 2 bases, with 6 bases sitting between them. CDR1 and CDR2 (germline): MDHEN, SYDVKM. The chain's CDR3 is CASSLTENYGYTF. In DNA, the CDR3 is TGTGCCAGCAGTTTAACGGAGAACTATGGCTACACCTTC.

With respect to this clonotype: The junction and the germline gene differ at one end; a read error may be behind it. The rearrangement uses TRBV7-9 and TRBJ1-3, with D perhaps matching TRBD1 (5 bases). Germline V lookup: CDR1 SEHNR, CDR2 FQNEAQ (reference sequence). The CDR3 covers 14 residues. The CDR3 DNA reads as TGTGCCAGCAACTTAGCAGGGATTGGAAACACCATATATTTT. Its protein product is CASNLAGIGNTIYF.

This clonotype was observed many times. The chain couples TRBV6-1 to TRBJ1-5; TRBD1 matches at 9 bases. The CDR3 runs 15 residues. Per germline, CDR1 MNHNS and CDR2 SASEGT. Trimming cost V 7 bases and J 2 bases; bases outside gene matches: 6. Here the CDR3 reads CASIKDRGRNQPQHF. CDR3 sequence (DNA): TGTGCCAGCATTAAGGACAGGGGTCGCAATCAGCCCCAGCATTTT.

In its sample, this clonotype was seen many times. The chain's CDR3 is CAWTAGGRYNEQFF. DNA for the CDR3: TGTGCCTGGACGGCGGGAGGCCGTTACAATGAGCAGTTCTTC. The gene calls are TRBV30 and TRBJ2-1; 8 positions match TRBD2. Germline V gives CDR1 GTSNPN, CDR2 SVGIG (reference sequence). The V segment lost 4 bases and the J segment 4 bases; nucleotides outside the gene matches: 6. CDR3 length: 14 residues.

The chain couples TRBV19 to TRBJ1-4; D remains unclear. Trimming left V 8 bases short and J 7 bases short, with 17 bases between. The germline V gene has CDR1 LNHDA and CDR2 SQIVND (reference sequence). The CDR3 is 14 amino acids. The CDR3 coding sequence is TGTGCCAGTGCTACGGTCCTACGGGGTGAAAAACTGTTTTTT. As protein: CASATVLRGEKLFF.

The chain joins TRBV20-1 to TRBJ2-1; 11 bases fit TRBD2. The CDR3 runs to 16 residues. V lost 1 base, J lost 8 bases, and 10 bases stayed unmatched. Per the germline V gene, CDR1 is DFQATT and CDR2 is SNEGSKA (reference sequence). The CDR3 DNA reads as TGCAGTGCTAGAGGACTAGCGGGACTCCCGGGGGATGAGCAGTTCTTC. Its protein product is CSARGLAGLPGDEQFF.

There are many counts of this clonotype. This rearrangement joins TRBV5-1 to TRBJ2-3; 11 nucleotides line up with TRBD1. This CDR3 has 16 residues. Germline values: CDR1 SGHRS, CDR2 YFSETQ. V shed 3 bases and J 9 bases; nucleotides not matched to a gene: 12. CDR3 sequence: CASSYQSGTGGGTQYF. CDR3 coding DNA: TGCGCCAGCAGCTATCAATCCGGGACAGGGGGAGGCACGCAGTATTTT.

This clonotype was recorded many times. The chain has TRBV6-5 and TRBJ2-7, with a weak D call TRBD2 (6 bases). The CDR3 has 17 amino acids. Germline V gene data show CDR1 as MNHEY and CDR2 as SVGAGI. V shed 0 bases and J shed 3 bases, with 18 bases lying between them. In DNA, the CDR3 is TGTGCCAGCAGTTACTCGATCGGAGGGGTAGAGGGCTACGAGCAGTACTTC. Translated: CASSYSIGGVEGYEQYF.

Ten or more counts support this clonotype. The V and J genes are TRBV27 and TRBJ2-3; 11 bases align to TRBD1. With V trimmed by 2 bases and J by 0 bases, 4 bases remained unmatched. This CDR3 has 17 amino acids. Germline V gene lookup returns CDR1 MNHEY and CDR2 SMNVEV (reference sequence). The CDR3 DNA reads TGTGCCAGCAGTTTAGGACAGGGGGCGCAAAGCACAGATACGCAGTATTTT. It encodes CASSLGQGAQSTDTQYF.

V gene TRBV29-1 combines with J gene TRBJ2-4; 8 bases agree with TRBD1. The CDR3 is made up of 13 amino acids. J lost 8 bases, V lost 6 bases, and 9 bases had no gene match. Germline CDR1 and CDR2: SQVTM and ANQGSEA. CDR3 coding DNA: TGCAGCGTAATCGGACAGGGAATGGACATTCAGTACTTC. Residues: CSVIGQGMDIQYF.

This clonotype has just a few counts. V is TRBV11-2 and J is TRBJ2-5; D uncertain. The ends were cut back, 4 bases at V and 9 bases at J, with 15 bases in the middle. The germline gives CDR1 SGHAT, CDR2 FQNNGV. CDR3 length equals 13 residues. The CDR3 here is CASSSDLGRAQYF. The CDR3 DNA sequence: TGTGCCAGCAGCTCGGACCTAGGCCGGGCCCAGTACTTC.

Many counts were recorded for this clonotype. In DNA form, the CDR3 reads TGTGCCAGCCTGGGCGGACTAGCGGGAGGATTGGACTACAATGAGCAGTTCTTC. It is translated as CASLGGLAGGLDYNEQFF. V usage is TRBV12-3 or TRBV12-4 and J usage is TRBJ2-1; 14 bases are shared with TRBD2. The ends lost 8 bases at V and 3 bases at J; junction bases unmatched: 12. This CDR3 is 18 amino acids long.

This clonotype has at least ten counts. The genes are TRBV6-5 and TRBJ2-1, with D possibly being TRBD1 (6 bases). V lost 2 bases to trimming and J lost 7 bases, with 12 bases between them. Germline V gene sequence: CDR1 MNHEY, CDR2 SVGAGI. This CDR3 has 14 residues. In nucleotides, the CDR3 is TGTGCCAGCAGTTACCTGGGGGCGGAAAATGAGCAGTTCTTC. Residues: CASSYLGAENEQFF.